Sequencing of this T cell receptor (beta chain) was carried out in a study of read filtering for tumor transcriptome and immune sequencing. Study-level background: R-ISS stage counts were 8 or 9 for I, 15 to 20 for II, 6 or 7 for III. DNase treatment preceded whole-transcriptome library preparation. IR-seq gave about 3.5 to 10.27 million TCR reads per sample; RNA-seq gave about 80 to 1,400.

The library was built from around 0.4 ug RNA with molecular barcoded adaptors for alpha/delta and beta/gamma chains. TCRdb re-called the reads through MiXCR, storing one row per CDR3 protein. The sample carries fewer than 25,000 distinct CDR3 sequences, more than 20% recorded once. The table lists this clonotype with many counts. Sampling of bone marrow took place during active disease in every patient. The CDR3 runs to 17 residues. Germline V gene data show CDR1 as SGHKS and CDR2 as YYEKEE (reference sequence). V was shortened by 0 bases and J by 1 base, with 13 bases between the two germline ends. Material for sequencing was a population of CD138-negative cells sorted from bone marrow. The V gene is TRBV5-5, the J gene TRBJ2-2; D unclear. The receptor comes from a donor at least 40 years old with multiple myeloma. The CDR3 region is CASSLVVRQLNTGELFF. In DNA, the CDR3 is TGTGCCAGCAGCTTGGTCGTTAGACAATTGAACACCGGGGAGCTGTTTTTT.